This record concerns one T cell receptor (beta chain) sequence. What it binds is unknown. There are 14 residues in the CDR3. Germline trimming cut 6 bases from V and 3 bases from J; bases unmatched to any gene: 4. The germline V gene has CDR1 LNHDA and CDR2 SQIVND (reference sequence). Researchers reported that TCR beta cDNA libraries carried unique molecular identifiers. Some 500,000 cDNA molecules were obtained from 1 to 10 million T cells. MiXCR was run by TCRdb on the PCR reads, yielding one entry per CDR3 protein. This table holds some 690,000 distinct CDR3 sequences, less than 35% found once. The data were obtained in a study of post-analysis software for immune sequencing data. The overall study: Recorded subtypes: relapsing-remitting, secondary progressive, progressive-relapsing; some patients unannotated. General study findings and limits: Analysis by F measure revealed that same-batch samples clustered strongly together. Relative to controls, patients with multiple sclerosis showed significantly lower normalized Chao1 diversity. In patients, TRBV5-6, TRBV5-1 and TRBV20-1 belonged to five TRBV segments found more frequently than in controls.

The source material was blood. The TCR originated in a girl between 5 and 17 years old with multiple sclerosis. The genes are TRBV19 and TRBJ1-2, with TRBD1 matching 10 bases. The CDR3 DNA is TGTGCCAGTAGCACGGACAGGGGGGACTATGGCTACACCTTC. Amino acids: CASSTDRGDYGYTF.